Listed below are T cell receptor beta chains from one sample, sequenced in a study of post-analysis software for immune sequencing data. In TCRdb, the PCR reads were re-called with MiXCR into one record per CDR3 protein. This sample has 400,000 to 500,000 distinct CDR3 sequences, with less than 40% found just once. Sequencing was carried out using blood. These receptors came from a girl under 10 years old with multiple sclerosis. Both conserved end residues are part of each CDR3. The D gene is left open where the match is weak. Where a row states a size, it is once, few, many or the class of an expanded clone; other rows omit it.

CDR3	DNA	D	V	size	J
CASARRDRGQETQYF	TGCGCCAGCGCAAGACGGGACAGGGGCCAAGAGACCCAGTACTTC	TRBD1	TRBV5-1	few	TRBJ2-5
CASSQAPGAAEQYF	TGTGCCAGCAGCCAGGCCCCTGGGGCTGCCGAGCAGTACTTC	-	TRBV4-2	-	TRBJ2-7
CASSYGGGWGETQYF	TGTGCCAGCAGTTACGGCGGGGGCTGGGGAGAGACCCAGTACTTC	-	TRBV27	-	TRBJ2-5
CASETSYNEQFF	TGTGCCAGCGAGACGTCCTACAATGAGCAGTTCTTC	-	TRBV2	few	TRBJ2-1
CTSSQAFTILNEQFF	TGTACCAGCAGCCAAGCCTTCACAATACTAAATGAGCAGTTCTTC	-	TRBV3-1	-	TRBJ2-1
CASSVAGAAQETQYF	TGTGCCAGCAGCGTCGCAGGGGCGGCTCAAGAGACCCAGTACTTC	-	TRBV9	-	TRBJ2-5
CASSPRGRVAAETQYF	TGTGCCAGCAGCCCCCGTGGCAGGGTGGCGGCAGAGACCCAGTACTTC	-	TRBV7-3	few	TRBJ2-5
CSARGGDRGARWNQPQHF	TGCAGTGCTAGAGGCGGAGACAGGGGGGCCCGATGGAATCAGCCCCAGCATTTT	TRBD1	TRBV20-1	-	TRBJ1-5
CSVVTAAYEQYF	TGCAGCGTTGTAACGGCAGCCTACGAGCAGTACTTC	-	TRBV29-1	-	TRBJ2-7
CASSLFPGSYEQYF	TGTGCCAGCAGTTTATTTCCCGGCTCCTACGAGCAGTACTTC	-	TRBV27	-	TRBJ2-7
CASSQDRGTYNEQFF	TGTGCCAGCAGCCAAGATCGGGGAACCTACAATGAGCAGTTCTTC	-	TRBV14	few	TRBJ2-1
CASRIAVTDTQYF	TGTGCCAGCAGAATAGCGGTTACAGATACGCAGTATTTT	-	TRBV7-9	few	TRBJ2-3
CASFDPFNAYEQYF	TGTGCCAGCTTCGACCCTTTCAACGCCTACGAGCAGTACTTC	-	TRBV6-1	few	TRBJ2-7
CASSVETGPQPQHF	TGTGCCAGCAGTGTGGAAACAGGGCCCCAGCCCCAGCATTTT	-	TRBV2	-	TRBJ1-5
CASKSRGYVSDEQYF	TGCGCCAGCAAATCTAGGGGCTACGTGTCGGACGAGCAGTACTTC	-	TRBV5-1	few	TRBJ2-7
CASSFTGFTAGGRNTEAFF	TGTGCCAGCAGCTTCACCGGATTTACGGCGGGGGGGAGGAACACTGAAGCTTTCTTT	-	TRBV7-2	-	TRBJ1-1
CASSVDQGAFSTDTQYF	TGTGCCAGCAGCGTAGACCAGGGGGCTTTCAGCACAGATACGCAGTATTTT	TRBD1	TRBV9	-	TRBJ2-3
CASSQVTSSYNEQFF	TGTGCCAGCAGCCAAGTAACTAGCTCCTACAATGAGCAGTTCTTC	-	TRBV4-2	-	TRBJ2-1
CSARDLSFYGYTF	TGCAGTGCTAGAGATCTCTCTTTCTATGGCTACACCTTC	-	TRBV20-1	-	TRBJ1-2
CASSLWTGEAGGRPNEQFF	TGTGCCAGCAGCTTATGGACAGGGGAGGCGGGGGGCCGTCCTAATGAGCAGTTCTTC	-	TRBV5-6	-	TRBJ2-1
CSARVGGQVYGYTF	TGCAGTGCTAGAGTAGGGGGACAGGTCTATGGCTACACCTTC	TRBD1	TRBV20-1	-	TRBJ1-2
CASSLTRDRADEQFF	TGTGCCAGCAGTCTCACTCGGGACCGCGCCGATGAGCAGTTCTTC	-	TRBV12-3/TRBV12-4	few	TRBJ2-1
CSLAGGVVETQYF	TGCAGTTTAGCGGGGGGCGTAGTCGAGACCCAGTACTTC	TRBD2	TRBV20-1	-	TRBJ2-5
CASSQGLGKGYTF	TGCGCCAGCAGCCAAGGCTTAGGGAAAGGCTACACCTTC	-	TRBV4-1	few	TRBJ1-2
CASTGGRANEKLFF	TGTGCCAGCACAGGGGGAAGAGCTAATGAAAAACTGTTTTTT	TRBD1	TRBV25-1	-	TRBJ1-4
CASSEHSGQETQYF	TGTGCCAGCAGTGAACACAGCGGGCAAGAGACCCAGTACTTC	-	TRBV25-1	few	TRBJ2-5
CASSAGLAGVNGYEQYF	TGTGCCAGCAGTGCGGGACTAGCGGGAGTAAACGGCTACGAGCAGTACTTC	TRBD2	TRBV12-3/TRBV12-4	-	TRBJ2-7
CASSHNTPGLAEYNEQFF	TGTGCCAGCAGCCATAACACTCCGGGACTAGCGGAATACAATGAGCAGTTCTTC	TRBD2	TRBV11-2	-	TRBJ2-1
CASSQGVLNTEAFF	TGCGCCAGCAGCCAGGGAGTTCTGAACACTGAAGCTTTCTTT	-	TRBV5-1	-	TRBJ1-1
CASSLRTGFASGYGYTF	TGTGCCAGCAGCTTAAGGACAGGGTTTGCTTCAGGCTATGGCTACACCTTC	TRBD1	TRBV11-2	-	TRBJ1-2
CASSEIGDGYTF	TGTGCCAGCAGCGAAATCGGAGATGGCTACACCTTC	-	TRBV4-2	-	TRBJ1-2
CAISAGVGYTF	TGTGCCATCAGTGCGGGGGTTGGCTACACCTTC	-	TRBV10-3	many	TRBJ1-2
CASSLMGQGAREQYF	TGTGCCAGCAGCTTAATGGGACAGGGGGCTCGGGAGCAGTACTTC	TRBD1	TRBV7-2	few	TRBJ2-7
CASSPRQGWDNEQFF	TGCGCCAGCAGCCCGAGACAGGGGTGGGACAATGAGCAGTTCTTC	TRBD1	TRBV4-1	few	TRBJ2-1
CASSQEMFGDRLEKLFF	TGCGCCAGCAGCCAAGAAATGTTCGGGGACAGGCTTGAAAAACTGTTTTTT	TRBD1	TRBV4-3	-	TRBJ1-4
CASSPGVAYGYTF	TGTGCCAGCAGCCCTGGGGTGGCCTATGGCTACACCTTC	-	TRBV3-1	-	TRBJ1-2
CASSPPSSGYEQYF	TGTGCCAGCAGCCCCCCTTCTAGCGGGTACGAGCAGTACTTC	TRBD2	TRBV7-6	-	TRBJ2-7
CASSFGSTYEQYF	TGTGCCAGCAGTTTCGGTAGTACTTACGAGCAGTACTTC	-	TRBV12-3/TRBV12-4	many	TRBJ2-7
CSARDPLAGGSYNEQFF	TGCAGTGCTAGAGACCCATTAGCGGGGGGATCCTACAATGAGCAGTTCTTC	TRBD2	TRBV20-1	many	TRBJ2-1
CSVEPSQGETQYF	TGCAGCGTTGAACCTAGCCAGGGCGAGACCCAGTACTTC	-	TRBV29-1	-	TRBJ2-5
CSARSRVGGPYEQYF	TGCAGTGCTAGAAGTCGGGTGGGGGGACCCTACGAGCAGTACTTC	-	TRBV20-1	-	TRBJ2-7
CATSDPARGAFTDTQYF	TGTGCCACCAGTGATCCCGCCCGCGGGGCGTTCACAGATACGCAGTATTTT	-	TRBV24-1	few	TRBJ2-3
CASSLRGTGAYNEQFF	TGTGCCAGCAGTCTCCGAGGGACAGGGGCTTACAATGAGCAGTTCTTC	TRBD1	TRBV6-1	few	TRBJ2-1